The 18 T cell receptor beta chains given below trace back to one sample, sequenced in a study of cytomegalovirus exposure and HLA in healthy donors. Measured with immunoSEQ multiplex PCR; TCRdb has only the in-frame clones, and not every one. The sample carries 140,000 or so clones, roughly 87% recorded once. Source material: PBMCs. The receptors come from a man between 18 and 35 years old in good health and CMV-seropositive.

This chain joins TRBV18 and TRBJ2-4, with 7 bases that match TRBD1. Germline V gene data show CDR1 as KGHSH and CDR2 as LQKENI. The CDR3 loop spans 14 amino acids. V lost 6 bases to trimming and J lost 8 bases; unmatched junction nucleotides: 10. CDR3 region: CASSPTPQGDIQYF. The CDR3 coding sequence is TGTGCCAGCTCCCCGACTCCTCAGGGGGACATTCAGTACTTC.

This chain links TRBV5-1 with TRBJ1-6, with 7 bases that match TRBD1. The CDR3 is 14 amino acids. Germline V CDR1 and CDR2: SGHRS, YFSETQ. V lost 7 bases to trimming and J lost 5 bases; unmatched junction nucleotides: 6. As DNA, the CDR3 is TGCGCCAGCGGGCCGGGACAGAATAATTCACCCCTCCACTTT. It specifies CASGPGQNNSPLHF.

J is TRBJ1-1 and V is TRBV5-1; TRBD1 is a possible D gene (6 bases). CDR3 length equals 14 residues. Germline-derived CDR1 and CDR2 are SGHRS and YFSETQ. V gave up 3 bases and J gave up 1 base, with 10 bases separating them. CDR3: CASSSQGWNTEAFF. The DNA of the CDR3 is TGCGCCAGCAGCTCACAGGGCTGGAACACTGAAGCTTTCTTT.

This rearrangement joins TRBV30 to TRBJ2-6; D unclear. CDR3 size: 13 residues. CDR1 is GTSNPN and CDR2 is SVGIG in the germline V gene (reference sequence). Deletions cut 3 bases from V and 2 bases from J, with 5 bases between. CDR3 in amino acids: CAWRIAGANVLTF. The CDR3 region has the DNA TGTGCCTGGAGGATAGCTGGGGCCAACGTCCTGACTTTC.

The gene calls are TRBV5-4 and TRBJ1-6, with TRBD1 identical over 8 bases. The junction had 9 bases not matched to a gene; V was cut back by 4 bases and J by 9 bases. CDR1 and CDR2 (germline): SGHNT, YYREEE (reference sequence). The CDR3 consists of 15 residues. The CDR3 DNA reads as TGTGCCAGCAGCCCCCACCCCGGGACAGGTTCACCCCTCCACTTT. It yields the protein CASSPHPGTGSPLHF.

This rearrangement joins TRBV10-3 to TRBJ2-3; D is perhaps TRBD2 (5 bases). This CDR3 contains 14 residues. Germline V gives CDR1 ENHRY, CDR2 SYGVKD. The V and J ends lost 0 bases and 2 bases respectively, with 6 bases between them. The CDR3 region is CAISESTNTDTQYF. The DNA of the CDR3 is TGTGCCATCAGTGAGTCGACTAACACAGATACGCAGTATTTT.

The J gene is TRBJ1-5, the V gene TRBV13; D uncertain. Germline CDR1 and CDR2: PRHDT and FYEKMQ (reference sequence). V was cut by 2 bases and J by 5 bases, with 10 bases left in between. CDR3 length: 14 residues. CDR3 coding DNA: TGTGCCAGCAGCTTAAGGCAGGCCGATCAGCCCCAGCATTTT. Translating gives CASSLRQADQPQHF.

The chain employs TRBV6-6 and TRBJ1-6; TRBD1 agrees at 7 bases. There are 12 residues in the CDR3. The J segment lost 9 bases and the V segment lost 6 bases, leaving 2 bases of the junction unmatched. In germline, CDR1 is MNHNY, CDR2 SVGAGI (reference sequence). CDR3 sequence (DNA): TGTGCCAGCAGCCAGGGGGTTTCACCCCTCCACTTT. It specifies CASSQGVSPLHF.

The V gene is TRBV5-4, the J gene TRBJ2-7; 8 nucleotides match TRBD1. The length of the CDR3 is 14 residues. J lost 6 bases, V lost 1 base, and 6 bases had no gene match. The germline CDR1 and CDR2 sequences are SGHNT and YYREEE (reference sequence). CDR3 nucleotide sequence: TGTGCCAGCAGCTTGCGTCAGGGGGCGGGCGAGCAGTACTTC. Protein sequence: CASSLRQGAGEQYF.

V usage is TRBV28 and J usage is TRBJ2-7, with 7 bases matching TRBD2. This CDR3 region has 15 residues. Germline loops: CDR1 MDHEN, CDR2 SYDVKM. J was trimmed by 7 bases and V by 5 bases; bases with no gene match: 14. In DNA, the CDR3 is TGTGCCAGCAGTGTAACCGGGACTAACCGTCGAGAGCAGTACTTC. This codes for CASSVTGTNRREQYF.

The genes are TRBV27 and TRBJ1-5; maybe TRBD1 (5 bases). The CDR3 extends over 15 amino acids. Trimming pared 2 bases from V and 1 base from J, leaving 9 bases between. Germline V CDR1 and CDR2: MNHEY, SMNVEV (reference sequence). The CDR3 here is CASSLQGLSNQPQHF. DNA of the CDR3: TGTGCCAGCAGTTTACAGGGTTTGAGCAATCAGCCCCAGCATTTT.

The chain uses TRBV7-6 and TRBJ2-1; 9 nucleotides line up with TRBD2. This CDR3 is 15 amino acids long. With 6 bases clipped from V and 12 bases from J, the junction kept 15 bases outside the gene matches. The germline CDR1 and CDR2 sequences are SGHVS and FNYEAQ. The CDR3 protein is CASSTNSGRSEVQFF. The DNA of the CDR3 is TGTGCCAGCAGTACCAATAGCGGGAGAAGTGAAGTGCAGTTCTTC.

V is TRBV27 and J is TRBJ2-1; the D gene is possibly TRBD1 (6 bases). CDR3 length: 13 amino acids. V was clipped by 3 bases and J by 10 bases, with 13 bases between them. Germline-derived CDR1 and CDR2 are MNHEY and SMNVEV (reference sequence). The CDR3 loop is CASSFPGQWEQFF. CDR3 DNA sequence: TGTGCCAGCAGTTTTCCCGGACAGTGGGAGCAGTTCTTC.

The CDR3: CATSRETSVIYEQYF. The CDR3, as DNA: TGTGCCACCAGCAGAGAAACTAGCGTGATCTACGAGCAGTACTTC. The rearrangement links TRBV15 to TRBJ2-7, with 7 bases matching TRBD2. J lost 3 bases, V lost 0 bases, and 5 bases had no gene match. In germline, CDR1 is LNHNV, CDR2 YYDKDF (reference sequence). This CDR3 is 15 amino acids long.

This sequence joins TRBV10-3 and TRBJ2-7, with 9 positions matching TRBD1. CDR3 length equals 16 residues. The V gene's germline CDR1 is ENHRY and CDR2 SYGVKD. The V and J ends lost 1 base and 3 bases, in that order; junction bases with no gene match: 7. In DNA form, the CDR3 reads TGTGCCATCAGTGAGTTCCGGGACAGGGACGACTACGAGCAGTACTTC. The encoded protein is CAISEFRDRDDYEQYF.

This clone was recorded only once. This chain joins TRBV5-4 and TRBJ2-2; 7 bases match TRBD1. Germline loops: CDR1 SGHNT, CDR2 YYREEE (reference sequence). The ends lost 4 bases at V and 2 bases at J; junction bases unmatched: 5. This CDR3 has 15 amino acids. The CDR3, as DNA: TGTGCCAGCAGCCGGGACAGAAGTAACACCGGGGAGCTGTTTTTT. Encoded protein: CASSRDRSNTGELFF.

The CDR3 is CAISESGPFPGQGRRSTEAFF. The CDR3 DNA follows: TGTGCCATCAGTGAGTCGGGCCCATTTCCGGGACAGGGCCGAAGAAGCACTGAAGCTTTCTTT. This chain uses TRBV10-3 with TRBJ1-1, with 9 nucleotides matching TRBD1. V lost 0 bases, J lost 4 bases, and 21 bases stayed unmatched. CDR1 and CDR2 (germline): ENHRY, SYGVKD. The CDR3 sequence is 21 residues long.

The chain is built from TRBV30 and TRBJ1-2; D not certain. The CDR3 has 13 amino acids. Trimming left V 4 bases short and J 3 bases short, with 12 bases between. CDR1 is GTSNPN, CDR2 SVGIG, per germline (reference sequence). The CDR3 region has the DNA TGTGCCTGGACCCTTGGAGGCTACTATGGCTACACCTTC. Amino acid sequence: CAWTLGGYYGYTF.